A selection of T cell receptor beta chains follows, all from one sample in a study of CD8 T cells in ankylosing spondylitis. TCRdb re-called the 5' RACE reads through MiXCR, storing one row per CDR3 protein. This sample has around 250,000 distinct CDR3 sequences, with approximately 11% found just once. Sequencing was performed on blood, either unsorted or a sorted T cell fraction (not recorded which). These receptors were obtained from a male donor with ankylosing spondylitis or in good health (not recorded which). The CDR3 runs from the conserved cysteine through the conserved F or W. The order of the fields is clone size, D gene, V gene, J gene, CDR3 DNA, CDR3 protein. The D gene is left open where the match is weak. Not all rows give a size; the values are once, few, many and, for expanded clones, a class.

clone_size: .
d_call: TRBD1
v_call: TRBV4-1
j_call: TRBJ1-2
cdr3_nt: TGCGCCAGCAGCCAAGCAGGACGGGGTTCGACAGGGGTGAACTATGGCTACACCTTC
cdr3_aa: CASSQAGRGSTGVNYGYTF

clone_size: .
d_call: TRBD1
v_call: TRBV12-3/TRBV12-4
j_call: TRBJ1-2
cdr3_nt: TGTGCCAGCACCCCCGACAGGGGGCGCGTGGATGGCTACACCTTC
cdr3_aa: CASTPDRGRVDGYTF

clone_size: few
d_call: .
v_call: TRBV6-5
j_call: TRBJ1-1
cdr3_nt: TGTGCCAGCAGTTACTCAGGGCAGGGTGGCACTGAAGCTTTCTTT
cdr3_aa: CASSYSGQGGTEAFF

clone_size: many
d_call: TRBD2
v_call: TRBV6-2/TRBV6-3
j_call: TRBJ2-7
cdr3_nt: TGTGCCAGCAGCCCGCTTGGTAGCGGGAGATACGAGCAGTACTTC
cdr3_aa: CASSPLGSGRYEQYF

clone_size: .
d_call: .
v_call: TRBV29-1
j_call: TRBJ1-2
cdr3_nt: TGCAGCGTTGGGCTGGGATTTCAGGGCCACACCTTC
cdr3_aa: CSVGLGFQGHTF

clone_size: many
d_call: .
v_call: TRBV9
j_call: TRBJ2-1
cdr3_nt: TGTGCCAGCAGCGTAGATGGGCTGAGTGGTGAGCAGTTCTTC
cdr3_aa: CASSVDGLSGEQFF

clone_size: .
d_call: .
v_call: TRBV6-1
j_call: TRBJ2-2
cdr3_nt: TGTGCCAGCAGTGAAGGGGACACCGGGGAGCTGTTTTTT
cdr3_aa: CASSEGDTGELFF

clone_size: many
d_call: .
v_call: TRBV12-3/TRBV12-4
j_call: TRBJ1-5
cdr3_nt: TGTGCCAGCAGTTTTACACAGGGTAGCCAGCCCCAGCATTTT
cdr3_aa: CASSFTQGSQPQHF

clone_size: .
d_call: .
v_call: TRBV15
j_call: TRBJ2-1
cdr3_nt: TGTGCCACCAGCACCGCCGGGGTTTACAATGAGCAGTTCTTC
cdr3_aa: CATSTAGVYNEQFF

clone_size: once
d_call: .
v_call: TRBV28
j_call: TRBJ2-1
cdr3_nt: TGTGCCAGCAGTTTTATAGACAGCTACAATGAGCAGTTCTTC
cdr3_aa: CASSFIDSYNEQFF